The 20 T cell receptor beta chains listed next were all sequenced from one sample in a study of T cell responses to AZD1222 COVID-19 vaccine (dated by TCRdb to 2020 to 2022). The time point label on this specimen signifies: baseline before first vaccination. The sample's treatment or condition label, in plain terms: meningococcal conjugate vaccine given as trial control. Libraries were prepared through the immunoSEQ multiplex PCR assay. TCRdb re-hosts the immuneACCESS table, in-frame sequences only. Its copies lack some clones; in the studies checked, an unresolved V gene accounts for under half of them, and the cause for the rest is not known. The sample profile shows approximately 99,000 clones; approximately 89% of them were found once. The ten largest make up around 3.3% of the sample. Here the sequenced sample was peripheral blood, taken on day 0 of MenACWY control vaccination. These receptors came from an adult in good health.

The J gene is TRBJ1-3, the V gene TRBV28; D perhaps matches TRBD1 (6 bases). Per germline, CDR1 MDHEN and CDR2 SYDVKM. This CDR3 region has 15 residues. The V end lost 3 bases, the J end lost 0 bases, and 9 bases lay between the germline ends. CDR3 sequence (DNA): TGTGCCAGCAGTTTTAACAGGGACTCTGGAAACACCATATATTTT. It specifies CASSFNRDSGNTIYF.

This rearrangement joins TRBV5-1 to TRBJ2-3, with D perhaps matching TRBD1 (6 bases). From germline, CDR1 is SGHRS and CDR2 YFSETQ. The CDR3 covers 15 residues. V was shortened by 3 bases and J by 2 bases, with 13 bases between the two germline ends. The CDR3 loop reads CASSYGTKPTDTQYF. CDR3 sequence (DNA): TGCGCCAGCAGCTACGGGACAAAACCCACAGATACGCAGTATTTT. The whole variable domain, filled in from reference TRBV5-1 and TRBJ2-3, reads KAGVTQTPRYLIKTRGQQVTLSCSPISGHRSVSWYQQTPGQGLQFLFEYFSETQRNKGNFPGRFSGRQFSNSRSEMNVSTLELGDSALYLCASSYGTKPTDTQYFGPGTRLTVL.

The chain links TRBV3-1 (or the pseudogene TRBV3-2) to TRBJ1-6; no clear D. Between the trimmed V and J ends, which lost 1 base and 4 bases, there was a span of 8 bases. Germline V CDR1 and CDR2: LGHDT, YNNKEL (reference sequence). The CDR3 loop spans 15 amino acids. CDR3 residues: CASSQVVDYNSPLHF. In DNA, the CDR3 is TGTGCCAGCAGCCAAGTAGTCGATTATAATTCACCCCTCCACTTT.

The rearrangement links TRBV9 to TRBJ1-2, with D perhaps matching TRBD1 (5 bases). Trimming removed 0 bases from V and 2 bases from J, with 11 bases in between. The CDR3 is 15 amino acids. Germline values: CDR1 SGDLS, CDR2 YYNGEE. The CDR3 nucleotides are TGTGCCAGCAGCGTAGGGGGCAGCATCAACTATGGCTACACCTTC. The encoded protein is CASSVGGSINYGYTF. Complete variable domain (other parts from reference TRBV9 and TRBJ1-2): DSGVTQTPKHLITATGQRVTLRCSPRSGDLSVYWYQQSLDQGLQFLIQYYNGEERAKGNILERFSAQQFPDLHSELNLSSLELGDSALYFCASSVGGSINYGYTFGSGTRLTVV.

This rearrangement joins TRBV28 to TRBJ1-5; no clear D. The germline CDR1 and CDR2 sequences are MDHEN and SYDVKM. Trimming took 6 bases from V and 1 from J, leaving 16 bases between them. This CDR3 is 16 amino acids long. CDR3 loop: CASRTGGQVSNQPQHF. CDR3 sequence (DNA): TGTGCCAGCAGGACGGGTGGGCAGGTCAGCAATCAGCCCCAGCATTTT.

This chain connects TRBV11-2 to TRBJ2-6; D unclear. V was trimmed by 5 bases and J by 2 bases, leaving 13 bases between them. The CDR3 extends over 16 amino acids. Germline values: CDR1 SGHAT, CDR2 FQNNGV. The CDR3 is CASSPPPLTGANVLTF. The CDR3 nucleotides read TGTGCCAGCAGCCCCCCACCCTTAACTGGGGCCAACGTCCTGACTTTC.

The chain joins TRBV29-1 to TRBJ1-1; D is unresolved. V lost 5 bases to trimming and J lost 4 bases, with 5 bases between them. The CDR3 sequence is 10 residues long. The V gene's germline CDR1 is SQVTM and CDR2 ANQGSEA. The CDR3 DNA reads as TGCAGCGTTCAGATCACTGAAGCTTTCTTT. Its protein product is CSVQITEAFF.

This clone has a single count. The chain is built from TRBV4-1 and TRBJ2-7; possible D gene TRBD2, 7 bases. CDR1 is MGHRA, CDR2 YSYEKL, per germline. Trimming removed 5 bases from V and 3 bases from J, with 20 bases in between. CDR3 length: 16 residues. The DNA of the CDR3 is TGCGCCAGCAGCAGCGGGACCGGGGGCGTTTTCTACGAGCAGTACTTC. Encoded protein: CASSSGTGGVFYEQYF.

V and J are TRBV30 and TRBJ1-1; a weak D match, TRBD1 (5 bases). Between the trimmed V and J ends, which lost 2 bases and 0 bases, there was a span of 7 bases. The CDR3 length is 13 residues. Germline values: CDR1 GTSNPN, CDR2 SVGIG (reference sequence). The CDR3 loop is CAWSRGVNTEAFF. The DNA of the CDR3 is TGTGCCTGGAGTCGGGGGGTGAACACTGAAGCTTTCTTT. The entire variable domain, with the rest obtained from reference TRBV30 and TRBJ1-1, is as follows: SQTIHQWPATLVQPVGSPLSLECTVEGTSNPNLYWYRQAAGRGLQLLFYSVGIGQISSEVPQNLSASRPQDRQFILSSKKLLLSDSGFYLCAWSRGVNTEAFFGQGTRLTVV.

The chain couples TRBV19 to TRBJ2-1; 9 bases line up with TRBD1. The CDR3 runs to 16 residues. CDR1 is LNHDA, CDR2 SQIVND, per germline (reference sequence). With V trimmed by 5 bases and J by 4 bases, 9 bases remained unmatched. CDR3 sequence: CASSARTGADYNEQFF. CDR3 nucleotide sequence: TGTGCCAGTAGTGCCCGGACAGGGGCGGATTACAATGAGCAGTTCTTC.

This chain joins TRBV11-2 and TRBJ2-1; 7 bases are a match to TRBD1. Germline V lookup: CDR1 SGHAT, CDR2 FQNNGV. CDR3 length: 15 residues. The V segment lost 6 bases and the J segment 6 bases; nucleotides outside the gene matches: 11. CDR3 in amino acids: CASSRQGSGANEQFF. The CDR3 nucleotides read TGTGCCAGCAGTCGACAGGGCTCCGGGGCCAATGAGCAGTTCTTC.

By share of the sample, this clone is large. The chain couples TRBV5-1 to TRBJ2-7; D is uncertain. Per the germline V gene, CDR1 is SGHRS and CDR2 is YFSETQ. With 0 bases removed from V and 7 bases from J, the gap between germline ends came to 17 bases. This CDR3 is 15 amino acids long. The CDR3 sequence is CASSLEGPPRLEQYF. DNA of the CDR3: TGCGCCAGCAGCTTGGAAGGTCCTCCCCGCTTGGAGCAGTACTTC.

This chain uses TRBV3-1 (or the pseudogene TRBV3-2) with TRBJ2-3; possible D gene TRBD2, 5 bases. This CDR3 is 14 amino acids long. Germline V CDR1 and CDR2: LGHDT, YNNKEL (reference sequence). The V end was cut by 0 bases, the J end by 4 bases, with 8 bases between. The CDR3 nucleotides are TGTGCCAGCAGCCAAGACACAGCGGCAGATACGCAGTATTTT. This translates into CASSQDTAADTQYF.

The genes are TRBV7-3 and TRBJ2-1; 11 bases agree with TRBD2. The CDR3 is 16 amino acids. Germline V gene data show CDR1 as SGHTA and CDR2 as FQGTGA. V shed 5 bases and J 8 bases; nucleotides not matched to a gene: 11. CDR3 loop: CASSIYASGGMDEQFF. DNA of the CDR3: TGTGCCAGCAGCATCTACGCTAGCGGGGGGATGGATGAGCAGTTCTTC.

The chain links TRBV3-1 (or the pseudogene TRBV3-2) to TRBJ1-3; D remains unclear. The germline V gene encodes CDR1 LGHDT and CDR2 YNNKEL (reference sequence). The ends were cut back, 4 bases at V and 0 bases at J, with 7 bases in the middle. The CDR3 has 14 amino acids. CDR3 loop: CASSPAVSGNTIYF. The CDR3 coding sequence is TGTGCCAGCAGCCCGGCGGTCTCTGGAAACACCATATATTTT.

J is TRBJ2-3 and V is TRBV7-2; 13 positions match TRBD2. With V trimmed by 3 bases and J by 3 bases, 6 bases remained unmatched. CDR1 is SGHTA, CDR2 FQGNSA, per germline. This CDR3 contains 17 residues. The DNA for the CDR3 is TGTGCCAGCAGCTTGTCCCAGGGACTAGCGGGGACAGATACGCAGTATTTT. Residues: CASSLSQGLAGTDTQYF.

V gene TRBV7-3 combines with J gene TRBJ2-7; 11 nucleotides line up with TRBD1. Germline CDR1 and CDR2: SGHTA and FQGTGA. The CDR3 contains 16 residues. Trimming took 5 bases from V and 1 from J; bases not matched to a gene: 7. As DNA, the CDR3 is TGTGCCAGCAGCCCGGACAGGGGGCGGGGGTCCTACGAGCAGTACTTC. Protein: CASSPDRGRGSYEQYF. Variable domain in full (rest from reference TRBV7-3 and TRBJ2-7): GAGVSQTPSNKVTEKGKYVELRCDPISGHTALYWYRQSLGQGPEFLIYFQGTGAADDSGLPNDRFFAVRPEGSVSTLKIQRTERGDSAVYLCASSPDRGRGSYEQYFGPGTRLTVT.

V is TRBV2 and J is TRBJ1-2; D remains unclear. Germline assignment: CDR1 SNHLY and CDR2 FYNNEI. There are 15 residues in the CDR3. V shed 4 bases and J shed 2 bases, with 14 bases lying between them. Here the CDR3 reads CASSAPGGGNYGYTF. The CDR3 nucleotides are TGTGCCAGCAGTGCCCCCGGTGGAGGGAACTATGGCTACACCTTC.

The chain recombines TRBV7-9 with TRBJ2-3, with D perhaps matching TRBD2 (5 bases). There are 15 residues in the CDR3. Deletions cut 0 bases from V and 6 bases from J, with 13 bases between. Germline CDR1 and CDR2: SEHNR and FQNEAQ (reference sequence). For the CDR3, the DNA is TGTGCCAGCAGCTTAGCCAGGTCGGGGTTGGATACGCAGTATTTT. Translation gives CASSLARSGLDTQYF.

The CDR3 region is CAGTRTGPYNSPLHF. Here the CDR3 DNA reads TGTGCCGGCACCCGGACAGGGCCCTATAATTCACCCCTCCACTTT. The chain carries TRBV6-5 and TRBJ1-6; 8 positions agree with TRBD1. V lost 11 bases, J lost 2 bases, and 8 bases stayed unmatched. In germline, CDR1 is MNHEY, CDR2 SVGAGI. There are 15 residues in the CDR3.